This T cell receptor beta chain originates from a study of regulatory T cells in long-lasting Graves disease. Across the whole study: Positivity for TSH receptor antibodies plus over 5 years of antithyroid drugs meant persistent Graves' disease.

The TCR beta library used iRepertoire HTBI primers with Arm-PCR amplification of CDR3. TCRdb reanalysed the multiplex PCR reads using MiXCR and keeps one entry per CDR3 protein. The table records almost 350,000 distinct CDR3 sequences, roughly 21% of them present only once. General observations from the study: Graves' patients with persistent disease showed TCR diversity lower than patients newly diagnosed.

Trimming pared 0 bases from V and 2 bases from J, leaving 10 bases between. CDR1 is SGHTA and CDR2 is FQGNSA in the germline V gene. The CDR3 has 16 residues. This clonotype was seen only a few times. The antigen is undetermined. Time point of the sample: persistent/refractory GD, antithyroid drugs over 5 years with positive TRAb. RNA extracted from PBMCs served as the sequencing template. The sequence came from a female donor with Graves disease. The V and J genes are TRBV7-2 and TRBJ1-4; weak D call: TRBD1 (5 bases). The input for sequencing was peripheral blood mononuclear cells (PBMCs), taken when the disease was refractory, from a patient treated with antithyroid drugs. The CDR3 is CASSLAYGATNEKLFF. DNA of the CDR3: TGTGCCAGCAGCTTAGCATACGGGGCGACTAATGAAAAACTGTTTTTT.